The clone carrying this T cell receptor (beta chain) has a handful of counts. Its antigen is not known. The read is 3 residues too short to cover the CDR3 end, so that end is filled in from the germline J gene. This sample was taken from a study of T cell clonality in common variable immunodeficiency. Findings and caveats of the study: TCRbeta clonality was increased in CVID versus healthy controls. Repertoire-complication correlations in CVID were limited by patient heterogeneity. Fewer deletions and N-nucleotide insertions were reportedly seen in common variable immunodeficiency TCR beta sequences.

Germline assignment: CDR1 GTSNPN and CDR2 SVGIG (reference sequence). CDR3 length: 16 residues. V trimming: 8 bases; J trimming: 1 base; junction bases outside the gene matches: 14. This table comes from immunoSEQ multiplex PCR, and its TCRdb copy is limited to in-frame clones, with some not included. The sample lists approximately 11,000 clones, none appearing once, the ten largest making up 6% to 7%. The chain couples TRBV30 to TRBJ1-1, with 9 bases that match TRBD1. Input material: peripheral blood mononuclear cells. The clonotype was recovered from a human donor with common variable immunodeficiency. CDR3 sequence reads: CARTSGTGIGNTEAFF. The CDR3 bases that were read are TGTGCCAGAACTTCCGGGACAGGGATAGGGAACACTGAA.